The text below deals with one T cell receptor beta chain. Trimming cost V 6 bases and J 5 bases; bases outside gene matches: 12. From germline, CDR1 is DFQATT and CDR2 SNEGSKA (reference sequence). There are 15 residues in the CDR3. The entry originates in a study of CD8 T cells in Susac syndrome. Reverse transcription used 0.5 to 1 ug RNA and random hexamers. TCRdb re-called the immunoSEQ multiplex PCR reads with MiXCR, one entry per CDR3 protein. The sample lists approximately 26,000 distinct CDR3 sequences, roughly 94% occurring once. In contrast to the negatively isolated CD8+ and CD4+ T cells, TEMRA cells were FACS-enriched.

Specimen: CD8+ T cells from PBMCs. This chain links TRBV20-1 with TRBJ2-7; 11 bases match TRBD1. The source of this sequence is a human donor in good health. The CDR3 spells CSALSGQGARDEQYF. DNA for the CDR3: TGCAGTGCCCTCTCCGGACAGGGGGCGCGGGACGAGCAGTACTTC.